The 10 T cell receptor beta chains presented below share a single source sample, sequenced in a study of CD8 T cells in ankylosing spondylitis. Study results and limitations: One TCR beta motif, made up of fewer than 10 highly homologous variants, appeared characteristic of ankylosing spondylitis blood.

TCRdb called the 5' RACE reads again in MiXCR, with one record for every CDR3 protein. The sample yields hundreds of thousands of distinct CDR3 sequences, roughly 12% seen once. These TCRs' antigens remain unknown. The specimen was blood, either unsorted or a sorted T cell fraction (not recorded which). These receptors were obtained from a male donor with ankylosing spondylitis.

Only a few counts were recorded for this clonotype. This chain joins TRBV5-1 and TRBJ2-7; TRBD2 is a possible D gene (5 bases). The ends were cut back, 6 bases at V and 0 bases at J, with 10 bases in the middle. Looked up from germline, CDR1 is SGHRS and CDR2 is YFSETQ. The CDR3 has 13 residues. In nucleotides, the CDR3 is TGCGCCAGCACCAGGAGGCCCTCCTACGAGCAGTACGTC. Protein: CASTRRPSYEQYV.

The V call is TRBV5-1, the J call TRBJ1-4; D is ambiguous. Germline V gene sequence: CDR1 SGHRS, CDR2 YFSETQ. This CDR3 comprises 15 residues. V shed 4 bases and J shed 5 bases, with 15 bases lying between them. DNA of the CDR3: TGCGCCAGCAGCCCACGCAGACAACCGAATGAAAAACTGTTTTTT. It codes for CASSPRRQPNEKLFF.

The CDR3 DNA reads as TGTGCCAGCAGTCCGGTCAGGGTAAGGGATCAGCCCCAGCATTTT. The encoded protein is CASSPVRVRDQPQHF. The rearrangement uses TRBV6-1 and TRBJ1-5, with a weak D call TRBD1 (5 bases). Per the germline V gene, CDR1 is MNHNS and CDR2 is SASEGT. The V end lost 5 bases, the J end lost 5 bases, and 16 bases lay between the germline ends. The CDR3 contains 15 residues.

This clonotype was counted at least ten times. The J gene is TRBJ2-3, the V gene TRBV10-3, with 11 positions matching TRBD2. V trimming: 0 bases; J trimming: 1 base; junction bases outside the gene matches: 0. CDR1 and CDR2 from the germline V gene are ENHRY and SYGVKD. The CDR3 has 16 residues. The CDR3 is CAISESTSGGTDTQYF. CDR3 in DNA: TGTGCCATCAGTGAGTCGACTAGCGGGGGCACAGATACGCAGTATTTT.

Many counts were recorded for this clonotype. This chain links TRBV12-3 or TRBV12-4 with TRBJ2-1; D possibly uses TRBD1 or TRBD2 (5 bases each). The CDR3 loop spans 13 amino acids. Trimming cost V 5 bases and J 7 bases, with 12 bases left between them. CDR3 residues: CASSPGPRNEQFF. CDR3 DNA sequence: TGTGCCAGCAGTCCGGGACCCAGGAATGAGCAGTTCTTC.

This clonotype has more than one count but fewer than ten. J is TRBJ1-2 and V is TRBV20-1; D gene uncertain. Trimming pared 6 bases from V and 4 bases from J, leaving 15 bases between. This CDR3 comprises 13 residues. Per germline, CDR1 DFQATT and CDR2 SNEGSKA (reference sequence). The CDR3 protein is CSAWAGSSYGYTF. The CDR3 nucleotides read TGCAGTGCGTGGGCAGGAAGCAGCTATGGCTACACCTTC.

J is TRBJ2-2 and V is TRBV5-1; 7 nucleotides line up with TRBD1. There are 15 residues in the CDR3. Germline CDR1 reads SGHRS; CDR2 reads YFSETQ. Losses at the gene ends were 1 base for V and 3 bases for J; bases not matched to a gene: 3. Written as DNA, the CDR3 is TGCGCCAGCAGCTTGTACCAGGGGGACACCGGGGAGCTGTTTTTT. It translates to CASSLYQGDTGELFF.

The chain combines TRBV7-6 with TRBJ2-5; 9 bases are shared with TRBD2. V shed 6 bases, J shed 12 bases, and the junction held 17 bases outside the gene matches. Germline V gives CDR1 SGHVS, CDR2 FNYEAQ. The CDR3 contains 15 residues. The CDR3 DNA is TGTGCCAGCAGTTATACCGGGACTAGCCGGGTGCTGGAGTACTTC. Its translation: CASSYTGTSRVLEYF.

CDR3 sequence (DNA): TGCAGTCCCCGCCTGAGGCTAGGGGCAGATACGCAGTATTTT. This sequence encodes CSPRLRLGADTQYF. The chain couples TRBV20-1 to TRBJ2-3; tentative D call: TRBD1 (5 bases). In germline, CDR1 is DFQATT, CDR2 SNEGSKA (reference sequence). The CDR3 contains 14 residues. The germline V and J ends were trimmed by 8 bases and 4 bases, with 19 bases remaining between them.

The chain uses TRBV5-1 and TRBJ2-1; D is uncertain. The CDR3 loop spans 11 amino acids. Germline-derived CDR1 and CDR2 are SGHRS and YFSETQ. The V and J ends lost 5 bases and 5 bases respectively, with 5 bases between them. The CDR3 region has the DNA TGCGCCAGCAGAAAGGACAATGAGCAGTTCTTC. This sequence encodes CASRKDNEQFF.